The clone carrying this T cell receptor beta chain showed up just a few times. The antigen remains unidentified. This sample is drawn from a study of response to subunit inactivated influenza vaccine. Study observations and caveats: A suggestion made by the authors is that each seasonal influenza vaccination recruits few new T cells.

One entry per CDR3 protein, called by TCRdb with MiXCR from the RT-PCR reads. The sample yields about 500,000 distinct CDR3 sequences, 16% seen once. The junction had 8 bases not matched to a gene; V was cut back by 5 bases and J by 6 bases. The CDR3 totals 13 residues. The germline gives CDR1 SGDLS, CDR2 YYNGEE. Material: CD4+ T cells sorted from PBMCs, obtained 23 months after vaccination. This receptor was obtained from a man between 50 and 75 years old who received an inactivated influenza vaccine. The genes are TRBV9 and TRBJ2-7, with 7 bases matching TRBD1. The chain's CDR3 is CASSIQGKGEQYF. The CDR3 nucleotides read TGTGCCAGCAGTATACAGGGGAAAGGCGAGCAGTACTTC.